The rows below give T cell receptor beta chains drawn from one sample of a study of blood T cell repertoires in COVID-19. TCRdb's copy holds only in-frame clones and misses some; the assay was immunoSEQ multiplex PCR. The sample lists 70,000 to 100,000 clones; approximately 75% were seen once. Material: peripheral blood. These receptors were collected from a woman in her 50s with acute or convalescent COVID-19. Each CDR3 is given with its conserved first and last residue. The D gene is left open where the match is weak. A clone size is listed for some rows: how often the clone was seen (once, few, many), or a class if it is expanded.

d_call,j_call,v_call,clone_size,cdr3_aa,cdr3_nt
TRBD1,TRBJ1-2,TRBV2,many,CASRGQGSNYGYTF,TGTGCCAGCCGAGGACAGGGGAGTAACTATGGCTACACCTTC
TRBD1,TRBJ1-1,TRBV10-3,NA,CAISDRGSNTEAFF,TGTGCCATCAGTGACAGGGGGTCCAACACTGAAGCTTTCTTT
NA,TRBJ1-1,TRBV7-2,NA,CASSHSSGFLEAFF,TGTGCCAGCAGCCACAGCTCGGGATTCCTAGAAGCTTTCTTT
TRBD1,TRBJ2-1,TRBV7-3,NA,CASSPQRGLYNEQFF,TGTGCCAGCAGCCCCCAAAGGGGGCTCTACAATGAGCAGTTCTTC
NA,TRBJ2-1,TRBV4-3,NA,CASSQVISGPQGREQFF,TGCGCCAGCAGCCAAGTTATTAGCGGGCCACAGGGACGGGAGCAGTTCTTC
NA,TRBJ2-2,TRBV5-1,few,CASSLGPRAGTGELFF,TGCGCCAGCAGCTTAGGGCCAAGGGCGGGCACCGGGGAGCTGTTTTTT
TRBD2,TRBJ2-3,TRBV6-5,NA,CASSFSGGGTDTQYF,TGTGCCAGCAGTTTTAGCGGGGGGGGGACAGATACGCAGTATTTT
NA,TRBJ1-6,TRBV2,NA,CASKEREAITSPLHF,TGTGCCAGCAAGGAACGGGAAGCGATTACTTCACCCCTCCACTTT
TRBD1,TRBJ2-2,TRBV27,NA,CASSPVGTGSGELFF,TGTGCCAGCAGTCCAGTTGGGACAGGGTCCGGGGAGCTGTTTTTT
TRBD2,TRBJ2-3,TRBV11-2,few,CASTGGLANWDTQYF,TGTGCCAGCACCGGTGGACTAGCCAATTGGGATACGCAGTATTTT
NA,TRBJ2-2,TRBV5-1,NA,CASSLGQTTGELFF,TGCGCCAGCAGCTTGGGGCAGACAACCGGGGAGCTGTTTTTT
TRBD2,TRBJ2-7,TRBV28,NA,CASSSGLEGELGPSYEQYF,TGTGCCAGCAGTTCTGGACTAGAAGGCGAGTTAGGCCCCTCCTACGAGCAGTACTTC
NA,TRBJ1-6,TRBV7-2,NA,CASSLQGRDSPLHF,TGTGCCAGCAGCCTTCAGGGGAGGGATTCACCCCTCCACTTT
NA,TRBJ2-1,TRBV2,NA,CASNSEVREQFF,TGTGCCAGCAATTCGGAGGTGAGGGAGCAGTTCTTC
NA,TRBJ1-2,TRBV7-9,NA,CASSSAGSANYGYTF,TGTGCCAGCAGCTCGGCGGGATCCGCTAACTATGGCTACACCTTC
TRBD2,TRBJ2-1,TRBV7-9,once,CASSLAGTSGGNEQFF,TGTGCCAGCAGCTTAGCGGGGACTAGCGGGGGCAATGAGCAGTTCTTC
TRBD1,TRBJ1-2,TRBV4-2,NA,CASSQEGQLANYGYTF,TGTGCCAGCAGCCAAGAGGGACAGCTAGCTAACTATGGCTACACCTTC
NA,TRBJ1-4,TRBV28,NA,CASSLSTSRVATNEKLFF,TGTGCCAGCAGCCTATCTACCTCCAGGGTCGCAACTAATGAAAAACTGTTTTTT
NA,TRBJ1-5,TRBV19,NA,CASSPVGAGKQPQHF,TGTGCCAGTAGCCCCGTAGGGGCAGGGAAACAGCCCCAGCATTTT
TRBD1,TRBJ1-2,TRBV19,once,CASSRDSSGYYGYTF,TGTGCCAGTAGTCGGGACAGCTCGGGGTACTATGGCTACACCTTC
NA,TRBJ1-6,TRBV4-3,NA,CASSQGAAYNSPLHF,TGCGCCAGCAGCCAAGGGGCAGCCTATAATTCACCCCTCCACTTT
TRBD2,TRBJ2-1,TRBV29-1,NA,CSVEDQFSGAYNEQFF,TGCAGCGTTGAAGACCAATTTAGCGGGGCCTACAATGAGCAGTTCTTC
TRBD2,TRBJ2-3,TRBV7-2,NA,CASSYGLVTDTQYF,TGTGCCAGCAGCTACGGACTAGTCACAGATACGCAGTATTTT
NA,TRBJ1-1,TRBV4-1,NA,CASSHQGLYTEAFF,TGCGCCAGCAGCCATCAGGGCCTATACACTGAAGCTTTCTTT
TRBD2,TRBJ2-1,TRBV7-9,NA,CASSHRTSRYNEQFF,TGTGCCAGCAGCCACAGGACTAGCAGGTACAATGAGCAGTTCTTC